This TCR beta chain is from a study of tumor-infiltrating lymphocytes in primary liver carcinoma. The CDR3 runs to 13 residues. Germline V CDR1 and CDR2: MDHEN, SYDVKM. Priming with a constant-region primer yielded TCR beta cDNA from around 540 ng total RNA. Nested multiplex PCR, run for three rounds with slightly modified ARM-PCR, yielded TCR beta libraries. TRBV1-TRBV30 forward primers paired with a C-beta reverse primer were used in the first two PCR rounds, which ran approximately 10 cycles each. TCRdb processed the multiplex PCR reads anew with MiXCR; each CDR3 protein has one entry. Of over 45,000 distinct CDR3 sequences in the sample, 70% to 85% were seen once. The study co-extracted DNA and RNA from about 20-30 mg of unsorted bulk tissue. Five separate regions per tumor were sampled. As to this clonotype: A read error may produce the germline difference seen at one junction end.

The source of this sequence is a middle-aged man with primary liver carcinoma and hepatitis B virus infection. The V call is TRBV28, the J call TRBJ2-7; weak D call: TRBD1 (5 bases). Material: liver tumor tissue from sampling region 5. Documented subset: tumor region T5, tumor centre. Here the CDR3 reads CAGSPGRIFQGYF. The DNA for the CDR3 is TGTGCCGGCAGTCCAGGGCGGATCTTCCAAGGGTACTTC.